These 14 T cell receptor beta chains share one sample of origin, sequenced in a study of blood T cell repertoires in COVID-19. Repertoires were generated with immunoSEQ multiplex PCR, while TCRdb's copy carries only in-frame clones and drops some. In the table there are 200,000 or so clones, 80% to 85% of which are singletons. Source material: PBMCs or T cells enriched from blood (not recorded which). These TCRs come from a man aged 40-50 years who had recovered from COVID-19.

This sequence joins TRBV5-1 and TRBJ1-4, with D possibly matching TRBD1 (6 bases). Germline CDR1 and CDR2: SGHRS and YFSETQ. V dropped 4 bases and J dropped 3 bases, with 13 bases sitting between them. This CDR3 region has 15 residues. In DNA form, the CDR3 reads TGCGCCAGCAGCCACACCACAGGGTCTAATGAAAAACTGTTTTTT. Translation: CASSHTTGSNEKLFF.

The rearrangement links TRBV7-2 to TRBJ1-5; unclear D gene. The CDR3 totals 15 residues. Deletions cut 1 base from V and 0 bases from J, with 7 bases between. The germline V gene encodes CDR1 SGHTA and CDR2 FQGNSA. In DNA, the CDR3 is TGTGCCAGCAGCTTAGTTTTCGGTAGCAATCAGCCCCAGCATTTT. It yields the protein CASSLVFGSNQPQHF.

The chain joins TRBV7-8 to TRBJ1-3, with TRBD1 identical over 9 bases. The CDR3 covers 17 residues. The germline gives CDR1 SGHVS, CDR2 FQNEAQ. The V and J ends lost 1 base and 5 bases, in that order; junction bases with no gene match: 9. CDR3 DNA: TGTGCCAGCAGCTTAGTTATTGGGGACAGGGAACGAAACACCATATATTTT. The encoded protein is CASSLVIGDRERNTIYF.

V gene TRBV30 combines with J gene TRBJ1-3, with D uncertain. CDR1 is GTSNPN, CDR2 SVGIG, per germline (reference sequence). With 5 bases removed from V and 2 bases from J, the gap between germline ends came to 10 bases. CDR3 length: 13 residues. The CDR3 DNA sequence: TGTGCCTGGGAATTAGAACCTGGAAACACCATATATTTT. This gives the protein CAWELEPGNTIYF.

CDR3 sequence reads: CASSDRDRDLGGYTF. CDR3 in DNA: TGTGCCAGTAGTGACCGGGACAGGGACCTAGGTGGCTACACCTTC. The chain links TRBV19 to TRBJ1-2, with 9 bases lining up with TRBD1. The V and J ends lost 5 bases and 7 bases, in that order; junction bases with no gene match: 11. CDR3 size: 15 residues. Germline V gene lookup returns CDR1 LNHDA and CDR2 SQIVND (reference sequence). The complete variable domain, with remaining parts taken from reference TRBV19 and TRBJ1-2, reads DGGITQSPKYLFRKEGQNVTLSCEQNLNHDAMYWYRQDPGQGLRLIYYSQIVNDFQKGDIAEGYSVSREKKESFPLTVTSAQKNPTAFYLCASSDRDRDLGGYTFGSGTRLTVV.

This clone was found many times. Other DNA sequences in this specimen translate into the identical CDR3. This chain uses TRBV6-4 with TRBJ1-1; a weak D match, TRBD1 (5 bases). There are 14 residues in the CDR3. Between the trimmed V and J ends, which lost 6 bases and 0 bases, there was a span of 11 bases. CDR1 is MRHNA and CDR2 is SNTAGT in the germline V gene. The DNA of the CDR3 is TGTGCCAGCAGCCCTGGGGGGGTGAACACTGAAGCTTTCTTT. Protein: CASSPGGVNTEAFF.

As DNA, the CDR3 is TGTGCCAGCAGCCCCCCCCCTTGGCGGGGGCCCGACACCATATATTTT. Translating it yields CASSPPPWRGPDTIYF. The chain couples TRBV7-6 to TRBJ1-3; tentatively, D is TRBD1 (6 bases). The CDR3 consists of 16 residues. V lost 5 bases to trimming and J lost 8 bases, with 22 bases between them. The germline CDR1 and CDR2 sequences are SGHVS and FNYEAQ.

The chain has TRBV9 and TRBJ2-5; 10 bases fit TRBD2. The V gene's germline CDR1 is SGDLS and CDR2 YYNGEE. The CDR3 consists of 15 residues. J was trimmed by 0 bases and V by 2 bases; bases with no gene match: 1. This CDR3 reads CASSVGLADQETQYF. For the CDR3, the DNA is TGTGCCAGCAGCGTCGGACTAGCGGACCAAGAGACCCAGTACTTC.

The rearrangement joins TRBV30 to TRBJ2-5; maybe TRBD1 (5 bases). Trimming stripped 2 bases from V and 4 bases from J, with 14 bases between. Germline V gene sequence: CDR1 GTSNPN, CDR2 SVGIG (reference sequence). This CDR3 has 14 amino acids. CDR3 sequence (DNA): TGTGCCTGGAGTCGTTTGGCAGGGCTAGAGACCCAGTACTTC. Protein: CAWSRLAGLETQYF.

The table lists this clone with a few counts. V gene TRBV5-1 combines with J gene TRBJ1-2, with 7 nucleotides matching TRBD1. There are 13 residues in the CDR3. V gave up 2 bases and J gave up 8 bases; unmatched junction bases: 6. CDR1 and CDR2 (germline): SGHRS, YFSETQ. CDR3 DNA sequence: TGCGCCAGCAGCTTTGACAGGGACGGCGGCTACACCTTC. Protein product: CASSFDRDGGYTF.

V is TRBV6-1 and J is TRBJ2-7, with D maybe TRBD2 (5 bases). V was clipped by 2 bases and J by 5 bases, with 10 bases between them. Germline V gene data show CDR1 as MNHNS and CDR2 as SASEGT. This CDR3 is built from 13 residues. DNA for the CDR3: TGTGCCAGCAGTGAATTCGAGGGAAACGAGCAGTACTTC. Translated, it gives CASSEFEGNEQYF.

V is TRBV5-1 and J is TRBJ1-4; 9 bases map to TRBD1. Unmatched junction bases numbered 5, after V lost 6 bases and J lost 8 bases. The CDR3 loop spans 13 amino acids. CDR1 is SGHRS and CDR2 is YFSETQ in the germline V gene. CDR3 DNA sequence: TGCGCCAGCAAAAGGACAGGGGAAGAAAAACTGTTTTTT. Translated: CASKRTGEEKLFF. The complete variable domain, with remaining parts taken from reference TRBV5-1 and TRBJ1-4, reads KAGVTQTPRYLIKTRGQQVTLSCSPISGHRSVSWYQQTPGQGLQFLFEYFSETQRNKGNFPGRFSGRQFSNSRSEMNVSTLELGDSALYLCASKRTGEEKLFFGSGTQLSVL.

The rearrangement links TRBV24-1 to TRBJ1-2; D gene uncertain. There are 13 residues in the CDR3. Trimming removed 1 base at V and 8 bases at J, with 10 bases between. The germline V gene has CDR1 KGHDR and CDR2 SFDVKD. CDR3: CATSDFGGAGYTF. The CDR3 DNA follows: TGTGCCACCAGTGATTTCGGCGGAGCGGGCTACACCTTC.

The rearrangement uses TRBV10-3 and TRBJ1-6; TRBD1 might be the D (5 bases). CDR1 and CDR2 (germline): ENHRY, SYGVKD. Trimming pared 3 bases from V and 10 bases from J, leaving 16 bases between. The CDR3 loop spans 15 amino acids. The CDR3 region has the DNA TGTGCCATCAGTGATAGGGGCAGGGTGGAATCACCCCTCCACTTT. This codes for CAISDRGRVESPLHF.